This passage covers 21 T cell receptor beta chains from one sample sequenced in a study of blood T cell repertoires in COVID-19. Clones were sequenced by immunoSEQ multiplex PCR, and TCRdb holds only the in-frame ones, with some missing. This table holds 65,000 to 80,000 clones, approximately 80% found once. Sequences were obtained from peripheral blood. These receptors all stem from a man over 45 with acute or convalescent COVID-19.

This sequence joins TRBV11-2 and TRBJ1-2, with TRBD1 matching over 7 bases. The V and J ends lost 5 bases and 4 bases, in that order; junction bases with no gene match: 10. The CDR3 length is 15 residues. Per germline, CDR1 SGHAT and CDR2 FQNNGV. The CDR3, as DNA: TGTGCCAGCAGCCTCCGACAGGGCCTGGGCTATGGCTACACCTTC. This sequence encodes CASSLRQGLGYGYTF. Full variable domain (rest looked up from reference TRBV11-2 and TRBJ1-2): EAGVAQSPRYKIIEKRQSVAFWCNPISGHATLYWYQQILGQGPKLLIQFQNNGVVDDSQLPKDRFSAERLKGVDSTLKIQPAKLEDSAVYLCASSLRQGLGYGYTFGSGTRLTVV.

CDR3 DNA: TGTGCCAGCAGCTTTTTTGCGGGGGGTTCAGATACGCAGTATTTT. This encodes CASSFFAGGSDTQYF. V and J are TRBV7-8 and TRBJ2-3, with TRBD2 matching over 8 bases. This CDR3 has 15 amino acids. Germline-derived CDR1 and CDR2 are SGHVS and FQNEAQ. V shed 3 bases, J shed 4 bases, and the junction held 6 bases outside the gene matches.

This CDR3 is CASSIPTSASSYEQYF. In DNA form, the CDR3 reads TGTGCCAGTAGTATTCCAACTAGCGCCAGCTCCTACGAGCAGTACTTC. V is TRBV19 and J is TRBJ2-7; 7 bases line up with TRBD2. The CDR3 has 16 residues. Germline assignment: CDR1 LNHDA and CDR2 SQIVND (reference sequence). V was clipped by 3 bases and J by 0 bases; unmatched bases: 8.

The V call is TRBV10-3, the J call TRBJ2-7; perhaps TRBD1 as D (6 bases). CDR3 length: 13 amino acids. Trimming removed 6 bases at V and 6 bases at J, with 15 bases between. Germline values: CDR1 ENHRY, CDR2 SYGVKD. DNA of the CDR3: TGTGCCATCAGGATGACAGGAGCCGGCGAGCAGTACTTC. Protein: CAIRMTGAGEQYF.

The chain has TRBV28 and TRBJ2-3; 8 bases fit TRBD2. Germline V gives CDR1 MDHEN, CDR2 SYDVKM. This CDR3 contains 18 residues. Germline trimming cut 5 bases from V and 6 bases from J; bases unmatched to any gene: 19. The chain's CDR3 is CASSPGVAGGQMRDTQYF. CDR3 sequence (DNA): TGTGCCAGCAGTCCCGGGGTGGCGGGGGGCCAGATGAGGGATACGCAGTATTTT.

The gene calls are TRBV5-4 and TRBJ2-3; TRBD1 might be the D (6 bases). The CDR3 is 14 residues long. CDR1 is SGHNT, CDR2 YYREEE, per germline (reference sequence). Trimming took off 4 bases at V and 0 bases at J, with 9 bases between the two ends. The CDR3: CASSPGQSTDTQYF. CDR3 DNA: TGTGCCAGCAGCCCCGGACAGAGCACAGATACGCAGTATTTT.

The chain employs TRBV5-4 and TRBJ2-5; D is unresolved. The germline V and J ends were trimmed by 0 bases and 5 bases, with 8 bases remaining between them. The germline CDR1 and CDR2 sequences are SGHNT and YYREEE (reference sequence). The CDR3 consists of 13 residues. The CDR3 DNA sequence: TGTGCCAGCAGCTTGGAACCTCGGGAGACCCAGTACTTC. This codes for CASSLEPRETQYF.

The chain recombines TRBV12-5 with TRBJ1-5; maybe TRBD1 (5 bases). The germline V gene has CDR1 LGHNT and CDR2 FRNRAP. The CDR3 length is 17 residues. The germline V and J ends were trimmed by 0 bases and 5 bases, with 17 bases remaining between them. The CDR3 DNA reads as TGTGCTAGTGGTTTGGTACTCGGGGGGGTAACGGATCAGCCCCAGCATTTT. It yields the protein CASGLVLGGVTDQPQHF.

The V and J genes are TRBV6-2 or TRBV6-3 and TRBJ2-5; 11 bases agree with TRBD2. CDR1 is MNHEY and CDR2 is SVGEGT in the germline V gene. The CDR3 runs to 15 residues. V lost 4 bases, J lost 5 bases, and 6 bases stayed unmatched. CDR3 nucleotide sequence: TGTGCCAGCAGTTTTTTAGCGGGGGGGCCGGAGACCCAGTACTTC. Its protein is CASSFLAGGPETQYF.

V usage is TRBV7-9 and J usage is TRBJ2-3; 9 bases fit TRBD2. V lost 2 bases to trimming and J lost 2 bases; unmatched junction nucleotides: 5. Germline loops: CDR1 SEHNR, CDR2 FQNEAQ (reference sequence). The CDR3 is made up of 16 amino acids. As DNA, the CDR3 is TGTGCCAGCAGCTTACGACTAGCGGAGTTCACAGATACGCAGTATTTT. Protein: CASSLRLAEFTDTQYF.

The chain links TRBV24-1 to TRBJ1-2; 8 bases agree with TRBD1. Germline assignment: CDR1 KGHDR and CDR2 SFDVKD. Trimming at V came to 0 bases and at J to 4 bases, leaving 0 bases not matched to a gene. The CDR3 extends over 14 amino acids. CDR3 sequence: CATSDLDRGYGYTF. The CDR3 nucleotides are TGTGCCACCAGTGATTTGGACAGGGGCTATGGCTACACCTTC.

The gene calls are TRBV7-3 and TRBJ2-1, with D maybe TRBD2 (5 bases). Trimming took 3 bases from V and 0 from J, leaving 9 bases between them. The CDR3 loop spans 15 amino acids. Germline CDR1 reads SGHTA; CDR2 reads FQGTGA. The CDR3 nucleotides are TGTGCCAGCAGCTTCTCTGGGAGCTCCTACAATGAGCAGTTCTTC. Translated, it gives CASSFSGSSYNEQFF. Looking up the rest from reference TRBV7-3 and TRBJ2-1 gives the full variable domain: GAGVSQTPSNKVTEKGKYVELRCDPISGHTALYWYRQSLGQGPEFLIYFQGTGAADDSGLPNDRFFAVRPEGSVSTLKIQRTERGDSAVYLCASSFSGSSYNEQFFGPGTRLTVL.

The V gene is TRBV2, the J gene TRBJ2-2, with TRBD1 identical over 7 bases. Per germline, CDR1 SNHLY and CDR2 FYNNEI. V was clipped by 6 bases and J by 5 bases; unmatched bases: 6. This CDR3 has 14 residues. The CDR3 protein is CASRTDRVTGELFF. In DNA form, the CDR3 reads TGTGCCAGCAGAACCGACAGGGTGACCGGGGAGCTGTTTTTT.

CDR3 in amino acids: CASSPGGRGGSPLHF. In nucleotides, the CDR3 is TGCGCCAGCAGCCCCGGGGGGAGGGGTGGATCACCCCTCCACTTT. The V and J genes are TRBV5-1 and TRBJ1-6; D is possibly TRBD1 (5 bases). The CDR3 length is 15 residues. The germline V and J ends were trimmed by 4 bases and 10 bases, with 18 bases remaining between them. Germline V gene lookup returns CDR1 SGHRS and CDR2 YFSETQ.

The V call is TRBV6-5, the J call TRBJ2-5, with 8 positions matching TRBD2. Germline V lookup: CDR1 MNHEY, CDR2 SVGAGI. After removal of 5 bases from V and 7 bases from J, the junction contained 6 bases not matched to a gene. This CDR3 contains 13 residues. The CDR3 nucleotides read TGTGCCAGCAGTCAGCGGGAGCTCGGGACCCAGTACTTC. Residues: CASSQRELGTQYF.

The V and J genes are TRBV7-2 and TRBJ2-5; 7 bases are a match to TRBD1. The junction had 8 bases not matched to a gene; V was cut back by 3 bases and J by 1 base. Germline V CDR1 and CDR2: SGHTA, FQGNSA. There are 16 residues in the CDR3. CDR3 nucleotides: TGTGCCAGCAGCTTGGGACAGACAGGGCGCCAAGAGACCCAGTACTTC. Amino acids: CASSLGQTGRQETQYF.

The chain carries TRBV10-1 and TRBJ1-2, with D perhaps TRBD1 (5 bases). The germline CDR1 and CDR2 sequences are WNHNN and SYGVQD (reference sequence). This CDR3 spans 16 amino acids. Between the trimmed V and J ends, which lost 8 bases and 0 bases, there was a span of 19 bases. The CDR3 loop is CASHTGGNQPNYGYTF. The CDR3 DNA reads TGCGCCAGCCACACCGGGGGAAATCAACCTAACTATGGCTACACCTTC.

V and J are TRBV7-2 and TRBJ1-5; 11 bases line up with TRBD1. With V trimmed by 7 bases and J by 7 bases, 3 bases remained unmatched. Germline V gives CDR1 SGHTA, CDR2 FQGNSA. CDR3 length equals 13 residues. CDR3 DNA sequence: TGTGCCAGCACCTGGACAGGGGGCCAGCCCCAGCATTTT. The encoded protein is CASTWTGGQPQHF.

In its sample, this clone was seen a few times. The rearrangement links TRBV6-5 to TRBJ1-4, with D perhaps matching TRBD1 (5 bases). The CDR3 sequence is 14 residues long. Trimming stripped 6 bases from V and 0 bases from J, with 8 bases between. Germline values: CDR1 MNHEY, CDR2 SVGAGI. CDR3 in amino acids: CASSAGSTNEKLFF. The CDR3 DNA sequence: TGTGCCAGCAGCGCAGGGTCAACTAATGAAAAACTGTTTTTT.

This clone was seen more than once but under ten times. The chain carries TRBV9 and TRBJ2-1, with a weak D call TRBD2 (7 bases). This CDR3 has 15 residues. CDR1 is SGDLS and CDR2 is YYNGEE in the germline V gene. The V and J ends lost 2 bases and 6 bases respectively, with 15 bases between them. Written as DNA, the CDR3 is TGTGCCAGCAGCGTGGGCGGGGGCGCGAGCAATGAGCAGTTCTTC. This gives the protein CASSVGGGASNEQFF.

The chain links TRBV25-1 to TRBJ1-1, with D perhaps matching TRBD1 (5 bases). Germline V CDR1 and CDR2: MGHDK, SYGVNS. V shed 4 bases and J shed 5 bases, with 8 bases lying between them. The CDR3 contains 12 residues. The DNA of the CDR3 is TGTGCCAGCAGTGTTCGGGGGACTGAAGCTTTCTTT. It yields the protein CASSVRGTEAFF.